This TCR beta chain is drawn from a study of shared clonotypes between healthy human individuals (TCRdb year 2020). With regard to the full study: A few men and a couple of women, aged 18 to 49 years, made up the cohort. To estimate repertoire size and how much clonotype sharing occurs between individuals, the study deeply sequenced the blood TCR repertoires of five or six healthy adults. To increase sequencing depth and limit assay-specific biases, TCR repertoire library preparation and sequencing were carried out by different laboratories using diverse techniques. Between about 0.85 and 9.5 billion PBMCs per donor were obtained by leukapheresis.

General conclusions and limits of the study: Sampling was limited to blood, and TCR repertoires in tissue likely differ from TCR repertoires in blood. Because the study included a small number of donors, the genetic and exposure-history diversity represented was limited. Based on pairwise subsampling, the degree of clonotype sharing among donors was expected to be affected by sequencing depth.

The donors were healthy, HIV-negative adults with no recently reported acute infections or vaccinations. Every donor was a Caucasian adult living in Nashville, Tennessee, USA. For unsorted samples, tens of millions of PBMCs were counted, and genomic DNA was extracted using the QIAamp DNA Blood Mini kit. Blood was collected by leukapheresis, and PBMCs were isolated by Ficoll-Histopaque density gradient centrifugation and then cryopreserved in liquid nitrogen vapor phase. Concerning this clone itself: The antigen it recognizes is unknown. Base qualities were left out, and no much larger clone turns up one base away.

CDR1 is given as SNHLY and CDR2 as FYNNEI, both from the germline V gene. Counted from cysteine to phenylalanine, this CDR3 has 12 amino acids. The entry retains the CDR3 DNA only, 36 bases that are in frame from base 1. V and J are truncated by 4 bases and 2 bases respectively, leaving an intervening sequence of 4 bases. Using the deep immunoSEQ assay, TCR CDR3 regions were amplified from genomic DNA by multiplex PCR. For each cell subset, the extracted genomic DNA was distributed evenly across all wells of several immunoSEQ 96-well plates, and each plate served as one replicate. Each replicate PCR for unsorted PBMC received about 310 ng genomic DNA, equal to tens of thousands of T cell genomes. Ten immunoSEQ deep assay plates were used to sequence the unsorted PBMC genomic DNA. The purified libraries were quantified using a Qubit 3.0 fluorometer, sized with a Bioanalyzer 2100, and then quantified again using the KAPA Library Quantification kit. Every immunoSEQ 96-well plate was sequenced on a separate single-read 150-cycle Illumina NextSeq 550 flow cell. Turning to the authors' computational methods: Because the immunoSEQ output included only junctional sequences and no quality scores, the filtering could not be the same as the filtering used for full-length reads. To assign V/J genes and CDR3, sequences were annotated against IMGT germline references using PyIR, a Python wrapper for IgBLAST v1.9. Reads with weak V/J assignments (E-value above 1e-6), missing CDR3, stop codons, out-of-frame junctions, or ambiguous translated residues were removed. A V3J clonotype was defined by an identical inferred V gene, J gene, and CDR3 amino acid sequence. Percentage overlap between repertoires was computed as shared unique clonotypes divided by the size of the smaller repertoire. Richness of each repertoire was evaluated using RTK rarefaction, the Chao1 estimator, and Recon v2.1 estimates of unobserved clonotypes. In its TCRdb copy, this immuneACCESS table keeps in-frame sequences only and misses some clones. Where compared with another copy, unresolved V genes explain less than half of these, and the others have no known cause. The DNA was the basis for D and trimming; V, J and clone size are from that table. Within this sample are approximately 500,000 clones, with over 70% of them counted one time only. The ten largest clones add up to roughly 12% of the sample.

This sequence originates from a woman aged 40 to 55 in good health. Some clones in this sample may be carry-over from other donors' samples. The specimen was PBMCs. The chain employs TRBV2 and TRBJ2-3; too little of a D gene remains to name it. For the CDR3, the sequence is CASSVDTDTQYF. DNA sequence: TGTGCCAGCAGTGTAGACACAGATACGCAGTATTTT.